This T cell receptor (beta chain) was sequenced for a study of CD8+CD57+ T cells in acquired aplastic anemia. Patients included in sequencing had previously demonstrated CD8+CD57+ cell expansion by flow cytometry. Genomic DNA, the template, was used for profiling of the TCR beta VDJ and CDR3. Via MiXCR, TCRdb re-called the reads, giving one row per CDR3 protein. The sample includes 200,000 to 300,000 distinct CDR3 sequences, 82% of them seen just once. Note on this clonotype: Its antigen is not known.

Study-level results: Significant differences in CD8+ Simpson's diversity were not observed between patients and controls.

CDR1 LNHNV and CDR2 YYDKDF come from the germline V gene (reference sequence). V was clipped by 4 bases and J by 9 bases; unmatched bases: 10. The CDR3 covers 15 residues. The sequencing sample was made of sorted CD4+, CD8+, or CD8+CD57+ T cells (not recorded which) from PBMCs. The chain recombines TRBV15 with TRBJ2-1; 9 bases are a match to TRBD1. The TCR originated in a human donor with aplastic anemia. In DNA, the CDR3 is TGTGCCACCAGCAACTTTGGGACAGGGCTGGTTGAGCAGTTCTTC. Translating it yields CATSNFGTGLVEQFF.